Described below is a single TCR beta chain sequence and its context. Clones were sequenced by immunoSEQ multiplex PCR, and TCRdb holds only the in-frame ones, with some missing. This sample has some 91,000 clones, with less than 85% found just once. The V gene's germline CDR1 is SGDLS and CDR2 YYNGEE. The CDR3 runs to 14 residues. Trimming stripped 3 bases from V and 9 bases from J, with 16 bases between. The data were obtained in a study of blood T cell repertoires in COVID-19. This chain joins TRBV9 and TRBJ2-1; D is perhaps TRBD2 (7 bases). The sequence came from a human donor in a cohort sampled during active COVID-19. The source material was peripheral blood. DNA of the CDR3: TGTGCCAGCAGCGGCCGTGGGGGGGCGGGTGAGCAGTTCTTC. As protein: CASSGRGGAGEQFF.